The 11 T cell receptor beta chains reported below all come from one sample, sequenced in a study of blood T cell repertoires in COVID-19. Clones were sequenced by immunoSEQ multiplex PCR, and TCRdb holds only the in-frame ones, with some missing. The table has some 250,000 clones, more than 70% seen once; the top ten hold approximately 5.3%. The specimen sequenced was peripheral blood. The receptor set was obtained from an older man with acute or convalescent COVID-19.

V and J are TRBV11-2 and TRBJ2-7; no reliable D call. The CDR3 has 14 amino acids. CDR1 is SGHAT, CDR2 FQNNGV, per germline. The germline V and J ends were trimmed by 1 base and 3 bases, with 10 bases remaining between them. CDR3 sequence (DNA): TGTGCCAGCAGCTTAGGCCGAGAGGACTACGAGCAGTACTTC. Residues: CASSLGREDYEQYF.

The rearrangement joins TRBV6-5 to TRBJ1-6; D may be TRBD1 (5 bases). Germline V gene lookup returns CDR1 MNHEY and CDR2 SVGAGI. Between the trimmed V and J ends, which lost 6 bases and 10 bases, there was a span of 19 bases. This CDR3 contains 15 residues. For the CDR3, the DNA is TGTGCCAGCAGCCCCGCCGGCAGGGTTGGGTCACCCCTCCACTTT. It is translated as CASSPAGRVGSPLHF.

There are a few counts of this clone. The J gene is TRBJ2-3, the V gene TRBV10-3; D is unresolved. The V gene's germline CDR1 is ENHRY and CDR2 SYGVKD. CDR3 length: 13 amino acids. V was pared by 6 bases and J by 2 bases, with 9 bases between. Here the CDR3 DNA reads TGTGCCATCAGAGACTCAACCACAGATACGCAGTATTTT. Protein product: CAIRDSTTDTQYF.

This clone was counted a single time. This chain links TRBV7-6 with TRBJ2-2; D ambiguous. V lost 5 bases and J lost 11, with 9 bases in between. The CDR3 spans 11 residues. Germline V gene lookup returns CDR1 SGHVS and CDR2 FNYEAQ. The CDR3 bases are TGTGCCAGCAGCCCCATAACTGAGCTGTTTTTT. Translated: CASSPITELFF.

The rearrangement uses TRBV2 and TRBJ2-1, with 10 bases matching TRBD2. The length of the CDR3 is 15 residues. CDR1 and CDR2 (germline): SNHLY, FYNNEI. The V and J ends lost 6 bases and 7 bases, in that order; junction bases with no gene match: 9. For the CDR3, the DNA is TGTGCCAGCAGGGGCAATCTAGCGGGGGTTAATGAGCAGTTCTTC. Its translation: CASRGNLAGVNEQFF.

The chain uses TRBV6-5 and TRBJ2-7; TRBD2 matches 12 bases. V was clipped by 2 bases and J by 5 bases; unmatched bases: 4. The CDR3 contains 15 residues. The germline V gene has CDR1 MNHEY and CDR2 SVGAGI. CDR3 region: CASSYTTSGSHEQYF. For the CDR3, the DNA is TGTGCCAGCAGTTACACGACTAGCGGGAGCCACGAGCAGTACTTC.

CDR3 DNA sequence: TGTGCCAGCAGTCCTCCGTTTCGGACAGGGGAGTACGAGCAGTACTTC. Protein: CASSPPFRTGEYEQYF. The rearrangement uses TRBV28 and TRBJ2-7, with TRBD1 matching 9 bases. The germline V gene has CDR1 MDHEN and CDR2 SYDVKM. This CDR3 is 16 amino acids long. V shed 5 bases and J 4 bases; nucleotides not matched to a gene: 12.

The chain joins TRBV5-6 to TRBJ1-2; TRBD1 aligns across 11 bases. There are 15 residues in the CDR3. With 4 bases clipped from V and 2 bases from J, the junction kept 4 bases outside the gene matches. Germline V CDR1 and CDR2: SGHDT, YYEEEE. The CDR3 region has the DNA TGTGCCAGCAGCCCGGACAGGGGGCGCAACTATGGCTACACCTTC. It encodes CASSPDRGRNYGYTF.

This chain uses TRBV28 with TRBJ1-5; D is ambiguous. In germline, CDR1 is MDHEN, CDR2 SYDVKM. The CDR3 is made up of 14 amino acids. V was trimmed by 2 bases and J by 6 bases, leaving 11 bases between them. CDR3 protein: CASSLVRVRQPQHF. As DNA, the CDR3 is TGTGCCAGCAGTTTAGTGAGGGTTCGTCAGCCCCAGCATTTT.

J is TRBJ2-3 and V is TRBV27; 8 nucleotides match TRBD2. Trimming took 0 bases from V and 3 from J; bases not matched to a gene: 2. This CDR3 contains 15 residues. CDR1 and CDR2 from the germline V gene are MNHEY and SMNVEV (reference sequence). The CDR3 here is CASSLSGTRTDTQYF. The CDR3 DNA sequence: TGTGCCAGCAGTTTATCGGGGACTAGAACAGATACGCAGTATTTT.

This chain connects TRBV11-1 to TRBJ2-2, with D perhaps matching TRBD2 (6 bases). The germline V gene encodes CDR1 SGHAT and CDR2 FQDESV (reference sequence). This CDR3 region has 15 residues. The V gene lost 3 bases and the J gene lost 6 bases, with 14 bases spanning the gap. The CDR3 coding sequence is TGTGCCAGCAGCTTCATTCGCGCGGGGCCCGGGGAGCTGTTTTTT. It is translated as CASSFIRAGPGELFF. The full variable domain, its missing parts supplied by reference TRBV11-1 and TRBJ2-2, is EAEVAQSPRYKITEKSQAVAFWCDPISGHATLYWYRQILGQGPELLVQFQDESVVDDSQLPKDRFSAERLKGVDSTLKIQPAELGDSAMYLCASSFIRAGPGELFFGEGSRLTVL.